This TCR beta chain is from a study of T cell changes during pregnancy in multiple sclerosis. Some clones are missing from TCRdb's copy, which holds only in-frame ones; the method was immunoSEQ multiplex PCR. Of around 80,000 clones listed, about 92% were seen once; the top ten hold roughly 1.4%. V was cut by 0 bases and J by 6 bases, with 9 bases left in between. Per germline, CDR1 SGHDN and CDR2 FVKESK. This CDR3 spans 15 amino acids. This TCR derives from a female donor with multiple sclerosis, enrolled in a pregnancy study. Sequenced here: peripheral blood, sampled before pregnancy. V usage is TRBV14 and J usage is TRBJ1-6, with D perhaps TRBD1 (6 bases). CDR3 DNA: TGTGCCAGCAGCCAAGAGAACAGGGTTAATTCACCCCTCCACTTT. Translation gives CASSQENRVNSPLHF.